What follows are 22 T cell receptor beta chains derived from one specimen sequenced in a study of PD-L1 blockade in urothelial cancer. Sequenced by immunoSEQ multiplex PCR; TCRdb stores in-frame clones only, minus some. The sample contains roughly 48,000 clones, approximately 87% of which appear only once. Sequences were derived from PBMCs, sampled around atezolizumab (anti-PD-L1) treatment. The receptors come from a man in his forties or fifties with urothelial cancer.

The chain is built from TRBV27 and TRBJ2-1; 10 nucleotides line up with TRBD2. Germline V gene data show CDR1 as MNHEY and CDR2 as SMNVEV (reference sequence). The J segment lost 2 bases and the V segment lost 5 bases, leaving 6 bases of the junction unmatched. The CDR3 loop spans 16 amino acids. CDR3 bases: TGTGCCAGCAGTCCGGCAACTAGCGGGGCCTACAATGAGCAGTTCTTC. This gives the protein CASSPATSGAYNEQFF.

This rearrangement joins TRBV6-4 to TRBJ2-1; D unclear. The germline V gene has CDR1 MRHNA and CDR2 SNTAGT. V was clipped by 4 bases and J by 7 bases, with 14 bases between them. The CDR3 runs 14 residues. The CDR3 loop reads CASSAKGESNEQFF. The CDR3 bases are TGTGCCAGCAGTGCAAAAGGAGAATCTAATGAGCAGTTCTTC.

The chain joins TRBV28 to TRBJ1-1, with D possibly TRBD1 on 6 matching bases. V shed 8 bases and J shed 6 bases, with 19 bases lying between them. This CDR3 region has 14 residues. The germline gives CDR1 MDHEN, CDR2 SYDVKM. The CDR3 reads CASALTTGSSEAFF. The CDR3 DNA reads as TGTGCCAGCGCCCTCACGACAGGTTCGTCTGAAGCTTTCTTT. Using reference TRBV28 and TRBJ1-1 for the parts outside the CDR3, the full variable domain is DVKVTQSSRYLVKRTGEKVFLECVQDMDHENMFWYRQDPGLGLRLIYFSYDVKMKEKGDIPEGYSVSREKKERFSLILESASTNQTSMYLCASALTTGSSEAFFGQGTRLTVV.

This sequence joins TRBV19 and TRBJ1-2, with a possible D match to TRBD1 (6 bases). Trimming pared 0 bases from V and 4 bases from J, leaving 9 bases between. The length of the CDR3 is 14 residues. Germline V lookup: CDR1 LNHDA, CDR2 SQIVND (reference sequence). CDR3 sequence reads: CASSIESGAYGYTF. The CDR3, as DNA: TGTGCCAGTAGTATAGAATCAGGGGCCTATGGCTACACCTTC.

The chain uses TRBV2 and TRBJ2-1; D is perhaps TRBD2 (5 bases). The CDR3 consists of 14 residues. In germline, CDR1 is SNHLY, CDR2 FYNNEI. V was shortened by 8 bases and J by 1 base, with 12 bases between the two germline ends. The CDR3 sequence: CASGRERSYNEQFF. For the CDR3, the DNA is TGTGCCAGCGGTAGAGAGCGGTCCTACAATGAGCAGTTCTTC.

The V and J genes are TRBV18 and TRBJ1-1; D unresolved. The CDR3 runs to 16 residues. Germline V gene data show CDR1 as KGHSH and CDR2 as LQKENI. With 3 bases removed from V and 0 bases from J, the gap between germline ends came to 14 bases. This CDR3 is CASSPPSGRLNTEAFF. In DNA, the CDR3 is TGTGCCAGCTCACCTCCCTCAGGAAGGCTGAACACTGAAGCTTTCTTT.

J is TRBJ2-3 and V is TRBV19; 7 bases fit TRBD2. V shed 0 bases and J 0 bases; nucleotides not matched to a gene: 3. The CDR3 extends over 16 amino acids. Germline V gives CDR1 LNHDA, CDR2 SQIVND (reference sequence). The CDR3 region is CASSIDPSGSTDTQYF. CDR3 nucleotide sequence: TGTGCCAGTAGTATAGACCCTAGCGGTAGCACAGATACGCAGTATTTT.

The rearrangement links TRBV5-1 to TRBJ2-3; 7 bases line up with TRBD2. The CDR3 contains 14 residues. The V segment lost 4 bases and the J segment 6 bases; nucleotides outside the gene matches: 8. Germline loops: CDR1 SGHRS, CDR2 YFSETQ. The CDR3 DNA sequence: TGCGCCAGCAGCCCGGGGATGACTAGCGATACGCAGTATTTT. It specifies CASSPGMTSDTQYF.

The genes are TRBV19 and TRBJ1-1; D not resolved. The CDR3 is made up of 15 amino acids. Germline-derived CDR1 and CDR2 are LNHDA and SQIVND (reference sequence). V was pared by 3 bases and J by 3 bases, with 14 bases between. CDR3: CASSMGRVRDTEAFF. In DNA form, the CDR3 reads TGTGCCAGTAGTATGGGGAGGGTTAGAGACACTGAAGCTTTCTTT.

This rearrangement joins TRBV11-3 to TRBJ2-2; 9 bases match TRBD2. The ends lost 6 bases at V and 4 bases at J; junction bases unmatched: 3. The CDR3 is made up of 14 amino acids. The germline V gene has CDR1 SGHNT and CDR2 YENEEA. The CDR3 here is CASSSGSSTGELFF. The CDR3 bases are TGTGCCAGCAGTAGCGGGAGCTCCACCGGGGAGCTGTTTTTT.

The chain carries TRBV6-6 and TRBJ2-7; TRBD2 agrees at 8 bases. The CDR3 spans 15 residues. Trimming took 4 bases from V and 2 from J; bases not matched to a gene: 7. Germline V gene data show CDR1 as MNHNY and CDR2 as SVGAGI (reference sequence). The CDR3 spells CASSSPGLGAYEQYF. Written as DNA, the CDR3 is TGTGCCAGCAGTTCCCCGGGACTAGGAGCCTACGAGCAGTACTTC.

V is TRBV29-1 and J is TRBJ1-4, with TRBD1 identical over 9 bases. Germline CDR1 is SQVTM and CDR2 is ANQGSEA. J was trimmed by 8 bases and V by 4 bases; bases with no gene match: 5. The CDR3 runs to 13 residues. The CDR3 spells CSVVGQGVEKLFF. DNA of the CDR3: TGCAGCGTTGTGGGACAGGGTGTAGAAAAACTGTTTTTT.

The rearrangement joins TRBV19 to TRBJ1-5; TRBD1 might be the D (5 bases). This CDR3 spans 12 amino acids. CDR1 LNHDA and CDR2 SQIVND come from the germline V gene (reference sequence). The V end lost 4 bases, the J end lost 5 bases, and 6 bases lay between the germline ends. The CDR3 sequence: CASSKGDQPQHF. Written as DNA, the CDR3 is TGTGCCAGTAGTAAAGGGGATCAGCCCCAGCATTTT.

The rearrangement uses TRBV11-1 and TRBJ1-1, with 8 positions matching TRBD1. The germline CDR1 and CDR2 sequences are SGHAT and FQDESV (reference sequence). Losses at the gene ends were 3 bases for V and 5 bases for J; bases not matched to a gene: 2. CDR3 size: 13 residues. CDR3 amino acids: CASSFWDRTEAFF. The DNA of the CDR3 is TGTGCCAGCAGCTTTTGGGACAGGACTGAAGCTTTCTTT.

This clone turned up a few times. V gene TRBV7-8 combines with J gene TRBJ2-1; possibly TRBD2 for D (5 bases). The CDR3 runs 12 residues. Germline assignment: CDR1 SGHVS and CDR2 FQNEAQ. V shed 1 base and J shed 9 bases, with 7 bases lying between them. The CDR3 DNA sequence: TGTGCCAGCAGCTTAGGAGGGTTTGAGCAGTTCTTC. Translation: CASSLGGFEQFF.

V and J are TRBV28 and TRBJ2-7, with a weak D call TRBD2 (5 bases). This CDR3 is 14 amino acids long. The germline V gene has CDR1 MDHEN and CDR2 SYDVKM. Trimming removed 10 bases at V and 3 bases at J, with 19 bases between. CDR3 in DNA: TGTGCCACAACCCTCTTGGACTCGCGCTACGAGCAGTACTTC. This translates into CATTLLDSRYEQYF.

CDR3 amino acids: CASSTVEKLFF. CDR3 bases: TGTGCCAGTAGTACCGTTGAAAAACTGTTTTTT. The chain couples TRBV19 to TRBJ1-4; D unclear. The CDR3 extends over 11 amino acids. V was trimmed by 4 bases and J by 7 bases, leaving 4 bases between them. CDR1 is LNHDA and CDR2 is SQIVND in the germline V gene (reference sequence).

This sequence joins TRBV11-2 and TRBJ2-2; D not certain. Between the trimmed V and J ends, which lost 4 bases and 5 bases, there was a span of 23 bases. CDR1 and CDR2 (germline): SGHAT, FQNNGV. The CDR3 runs to 18 residues. CDR3 sequence (DNA): TGTGCCAGCAGCTCCCTGAGGAACTCCTTCACAAGTACCGGGGAGCTGTTTTTT. It codes for CASSSLRNSFTSTGELFF.

The table lists this clone with a few counts. The chain combines TRBV28 with TRBJ2-1; the D gene is possibly TRBD1 (6 bases). This CDR3 contains 16 residues. The germline CDR1 and CDR2 sequences are MDHEN and SYDVKM. The V end was cut by 2 bases, the J end by 8 bases, with 19 bases between. CDR3 sequence reads: CASSLPGHIFGDEQFF. The CDR3, as DNA: TGTGCCAGCAGTTTACCGGGACACATCTTTGGGGATGAGCAGTTCTTC.

The V gene is TRBV19, the J gene TRBJ2-5; D may be TRBD1 (5 bases). Trimming cost V 6 bases and J 1 base, with 15 bases left between them. CDR3 length: 15 residues. Germline loops: CDR1 LNHDA, CDR2 SQIVND (reference sequence). The CDR3 is CASRPETASQETQYF. The CDR3 DNA is TGTGCCAGTAGACCCGAGACAGCCAGCCAAGAGACCCAGTACTTC.

The chain is built from TRBV6-1 and TRBJ1-3, with D unresolved. The CDR3 extends over 14 amino acids. The germline V gene has CDR1 MNHNS and CDR2 SASEGT. Trimming removed 7 bases from V and 3 bases from J, with 13 bases in between. The CDR3: CASTVSVNGNTIYF. DNA of the CDR3: TGTGCCAGCACAGTCAGCGTGAATGGAAACACCATATATTTT.

The chain employs TRBV28 and TRBJ1-4, with 8 bases fitting TRBD1. Germline V gene lookup returns CDR1 MDHEN and CDR2 SYDVKM. The CDR3 has 13 residues. The J segment lost 7 bases and the V segment lost 6 bases, leaving 4 bases of the junction unmatched. CDR3 bases: TGTGCCAGCAGACAGGGGGTTATTGAAAAACTGTTTTTT. As protein: CASRQGVIEKLFF.